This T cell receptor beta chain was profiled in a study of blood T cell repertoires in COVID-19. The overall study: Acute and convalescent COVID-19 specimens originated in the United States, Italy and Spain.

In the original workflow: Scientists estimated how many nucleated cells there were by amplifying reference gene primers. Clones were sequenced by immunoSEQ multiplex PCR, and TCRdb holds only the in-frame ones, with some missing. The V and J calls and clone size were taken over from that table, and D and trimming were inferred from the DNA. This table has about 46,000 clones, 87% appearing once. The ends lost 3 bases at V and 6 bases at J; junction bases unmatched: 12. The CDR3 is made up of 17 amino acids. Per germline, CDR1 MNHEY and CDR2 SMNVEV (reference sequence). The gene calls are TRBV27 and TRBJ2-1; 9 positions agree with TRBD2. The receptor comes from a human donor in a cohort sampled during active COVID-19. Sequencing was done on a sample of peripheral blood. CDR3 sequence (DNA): TGTGCCAGCAGTTTTACTCTGGCGGGAGGGCTAGGCAATGAGCAGTTCTTC. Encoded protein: CASSFTLAGGLGNEQFF.